This T cell receptor (beta chain) was found in a study of CD8+ T cells in alopecia areata. About the study: Treated patients took oral tofacitinib at 5 to 10 mg twice daily.

Whole-study findings and limits: Higher clonality was seen in lesional scalp than in normal scalp, especially in alopecia totalis/universalis.

Collection of lesional scalp punch biopsies and peripheral blood was performed in alopecia areata patients. As concerns this clone: Antigen: not known.

Once RNA had been extracted, it was reverse transcribed into cDNA to act as the sequencing template. Libraries were prepared by immunoSEQ multiplex PCR; TCRdb keeps only in-frame clonotypes and omits some of them. The top ten clones hold over 10% of a sample with about 180,000 clones, about 70% of them seen once. Source: CD8+ T cells sorted from blood, taken at week 0. The receptor's source is a human donor with alopecia areata.

The DNA for the CDR3 is TGTGCCAGCAGCAGGCTCGGGCGGGGGCGTCCAGATACGCAGTATTTT. Translation gives CASSRLGRGRPDTQYF. The chain carries TRBV7-6 and TRBJ2-3, with TRBD2 as a possible D gene (7 bases). CDR3 length equals 16 residues. V was trimmed by 5 bases and J by 4 bases, leaving 19 bases between them. The germline gives CDR1 SGHVS, CDR2 FNYEAQ.